This TCR beta chain is from a study of T cell repertoires in cytomegalovirus infection. Study as a whole: Matching HLA type and CMV infection were both indicated by public TCR beta signatures.

TCRdb called the reads again in MiXCR, with one record for every CDR3 protein. The sample holds just over 300,000 distinct CDR3 sequences; roughly a sixth are singletons and the top ten take more than 10%. The CDR3 is 13 amino acids. Germline CDR1 and CDR2: SGHNT and YYREEE (reference sequence). Trimming took 0 bases from V and 6 from J, leaving 10 bases between them. This clonotype was observed at least ten times. Antigen: not known. The study, taken as a whole, reports: Clonotype analysis showed dominance of the ex vivo response by HLA-C-restricted CMV-specific TCR beta clonotypes. CMV carriers having the relevant HLA were flagged by cumulative public TCR beta family frequency.

Sequenced material: PBMCs. The chain uses TRBV5-4 and TRBJ2-7, with D tentatively TRBD1 (6 bases). The receptor's source is a human donor in good health (CMV status not recorded). Some clones in this sample may be carry-over from other donors' samples. This chain's CDR3 is CASSLDQGSEQYF. CDR3 nucleotide sequence: TGTGCCAGCAGCTTGGATCAGGGGTCCGAGCAGTACTTC.